Below, 15 T cell receptor beta chains from the same sample are listed, as sequenced in a study of cytomegalovirus exposure and HLA in healthy donors. The PCR was carried out with 60 Vbeta primers and 13 Jbeta primers. The table came from immunoSEQ multiplex PCR; TCRdb's copy has only in-frame clones and leaves some out. The profile covers 100,000 to 150,000 clones, with 77% appearing a single time and more than 4% taken by the ten largest. Material for sequencing was PBMCs. All receptors derive from a male donor in good health and CMV-seropositive.

The rearrangement joins TRBV19 to TRBJ1-6; TRBD1 matches at 9 bases. Germline loops: CDR1 LNHDA, CDR2 SQIVND (reference sequence). The CDR3 length is 14 residues. Trimming took 8 bases from V and 7 from J; bases not matched to a gene: 6. CDR3 in amino acids: CASARDRANSPLHF. The CDR3 coding sequence is TGTGCCAGTGCCCGGGACAGGGCGAATTCACCCCTCCACTTT.

V gene TRBV7-9 combines with J gene TRBJ2-1; D may be TRBD2 (6 bases). The V gene lost 2 bases and the J gene lost 4 bases, with 12 bases spanning the gap. Germline V CDR1 and CDR2: SEHNR, FQNEAQ (reference sequence). This CDR3 region has 15 residues. The CDR3 is CASSLPGVGYNEQFF. The CDR3 DNA follows: TGTGCCAGCAGCTTACCGGGGGTAGGGTACAATGAGCAGTTCTTC.

The chain carries TRBV6-5 and TRBJ1-3; unclear D gene. Germline values: CDR1 MNHEY, CDR2 SVGAGI. The CDR3 covers 13 residues. Trimming removed 5 bases from V and 4 bases from J, with 9 bases in between. The CDR3 region is CASSRTTGNTIYF. CDR3 sequence (DNA): TGTGCCAGCAGTCGAACAACAGGAAACACCATATATTTT.

The chain couples TRBV5-1 to TRBJ2-5; weak D call: TRBD2 (5 bases). Looked up from germline, CDR1 is SGHRS and CDR2 is YFSETQ. The germline V and J ends were trimmed by 4 bases and 9 bases, with 13 bases remaining between them. CDR3 length: 12 residues. The CDR3 region is CASSSSLEAQYF. CDR3 nucleotide sequence: TGCGCCAGCAGCAGTAGCTTGGAGGCCCAGTACTTC.

This clone was picked up a small number of times. CDR3 region: CASSLGTGITEAFF. The CDR3 DNA sequence: TGCGCCAGCAGCTTGGGTACAGGGATTACTGAAGCTTTCTTT. The chain is built from TRBV5-1 and TRBJ1-1; perhaps TRBD1 as D (6 bases). The CDR3 loop spans 14 amino acids. Trimming removed 0 bases from V and 5 bases from J, with 11 bases in between. Looked up from germline, CDR1 is SGHRS and CDR2 is YFSETQ.

V and J are TRBV27 and TRBJ2-7; D perhaps matches TRBD2 (6 bases). Per the germline V gene, CDR1 is MNHEY and CDR2 is SMNVEV (reference sequence). The CDR3 spans 16 residues. The V end was cut by 4 bases, the J end by 2 bases, with 18 bases between. The CDR3 nucleotides read TGTGCCAGCAGTTCTAATCGGGCTAGCGTCGCCTACGAGCAGTACTTC. Its translation is CASSSNRASVAYEQYF.

The chain uses TRBV6-1 and TRBJ2-5; D call uncertain. Near its end, the DNA agrees better with TRBJ2-7, so the J call may be wrong. CDR1 and CDR2 (germline): MNHNS, SASEGT. The CDR3 covers 14 residues. CDR3 sequence: CASSEAGVTYEQYF. In DNA, the CDR3 is TGTGCCAGCAGTGAAGCGGGCGTAACCTACGAGCAGTACTTC.

The V gene is TRBV28, the J gene TRBJ1-3; 10 nucleotides align to TRBD1. Germline lookup yields CDR1 MDHEN and CDR2 SYDVKM. This CDR3 has 15 residues. The V and J ends lost 2 bases and 3 bases, in that order; junction bases with no gene match: 1. CDR3 coding DNA: TGTGCCAGCAGTTTAGGGACAGGGGTTGGAAACACCATATATTTT. It translates to CASSLGTGVGNTIYF.

The gene calls are TRBV29-1 and TRBJ1-1; TRBD1 aligns across 11 bases. Germline V lookup: CDR1 SQVTM, CDR2 ANQGSEA. Trimming at V came to 6 bases and at J to 6 bases, leaving 3 bases not matched to a gene. The CDR3 has 12 amino acids. CDR3 DNA sequence: TGCAGCGTCATGGGACAGGGGGCTGAAGCTTTCTTT. It specifies CSVMGQGAEAFF.

This clone was seen a single time. The rearrangement joins TRBV7-9 to TRBJ2-1; D possibly corresponds to TRBD2 (5 bases). The germline V and J ends were trimmed by 6 bases and 1 base, with 10 bases remaining between them. Germline V gives CDR1 SEHNR, CDR2 FQNEAQ (reference sequence). The CDR3 is made up of 14 amino acids. This chain's CDR3 is CASRSGSSYNEQFF. The CDR3 nucleotides are TGTGCCAGCAGGAGCGGTAGTTCCTACAATGAGCAGTTCTTC.

The V and J genes are TRBV6-5 and TRBJ2-1; possible D gene TRBD1, 5 bases. V lost 5 bases, J lost 10 bases, and 9 bases lay in between. The germline V gene has CDR1 MNHEY and CDR2 SVGAGI. The CDR3 runs 11 residues. CDR3 loop: CASSMNREQFF. CDR3 sequence (DNA): TGTGCCAGCAGTATGAACAGGGAGCAGTTCTTC.

The chain joins TRBV2 to TRBJ1-4; unclear D gene. CDR3 length equals 12 residues. Deletions cut 3 bases from V and 4 bases from J, with 3 bases between. Germline V CDR1 and CDR2: SNHLY, FYNNEI. The CDR3 is CASSDINEKLFF. In DNA, the CDR3 is TGTGCCAGCAGTGACATTAATGAAAAACTGTTTTTT.

The rearrangement joins TRBV7-8 to TRBJ2-5, with D possibly matching TRBD2 (5 bases). The CDR3 spans 17 residues. Germline loops: CDR1 SGHVS, CDR2 FQNEAQ. V was clipped by 1 base and J by 3 bases, with 18 bases between them. CDR3 loop: CASSLGSWGIGKETQYF. The CDR3 nucleotides are TGTGCCAGCAGCTTAGGTTCTTGGGGAATCGGGAAAGAGACCCAGTACTTC.

This chain uses TRBV14 with TRBJ2-2; TRBD1 is a possible D gene (5 bases). V was pared by 0 bases and J by 7 bases, with 15 bases between. From germline, CDR1 is SGHDN and CDR2 FVKESK. This CDR3 is built from 16 residues. Written as DNA, the CDR3 is TGTGCCAGCAGCCAAGATCGAACTAACAGGTACGGGGAGCTGTTTTTT. It encodes CASSQDRTNRYGELFF.

The CDR3 coding sequence is TGTGCCAGCAGTGATCAGGGAAACTATGGCTACACCTTC. It codes for CASSDQGNYGYTF. The chain carries TRBV6-1 and TRBJ1-2; maybe TRBD1 (5 bases). CDR3 length: 13 amino acids. Germline V gene lookup returns CDR1 MNHNS and CDR2 SASEGT. The V and J ends lost 3 bases and 2 bases respectively, with 7 bases between them.